The entry below gives a single T cell receptor beta chain sequence along with its context. Its cognate antigen is unknown. TCRdb's table, derived via immunoSEQ multiplex PCR, lists solely in-frame clones and lacks some. Among fewer than 95,000 clones listed, about 95% were seen once. This sample was taken from a study of graft-versus-host responses after intestinal transplantation. Study-wide context: In this cohort, recipients had multivisceral, liver-intestinal, or isolated intestinal transplants. Overall study results and limits: Declining HvG levels early post-transplant were linked to peak circulating GvH clone levels.

Germline CDR1 SGHVS, CDR2 FQNEAQ. The ends lost 3 bases at V and 4 bases at J; junction bases unmatched: 10. There are 16 residues in the CDR3. The receptor's source is a human donor who was the organ donor for an intestinal transplant. Sequenced here: unstimulated CD4+ T cells sorted from spleen or lymph node cells, sampled before transplant. This chain uses TRBV7-8 with TRBJ1-2; 8 nucleotides agree with TRBD1. CDR3 residues: CASSFQGATAGYGYTF. For the CDR3, the DNA is TGTGCCAGCAGCTTCCAGGGGGCGACCGCTGGCTATGGCTACACCTTC. The full variable domain, with the rest looked up from reference TRBV7-8 and TRBJ1-2, is GAGVSQSPRYKVAKRGQDVALRCDPISGHVSLFWYQQALGQGPEFLTYFQNEAQLDKSGLPSDRFFAERPEGSVSTLKIQRTQQEDSAVYLCASSFQGATAGYGYTFGSGTRLTVV.